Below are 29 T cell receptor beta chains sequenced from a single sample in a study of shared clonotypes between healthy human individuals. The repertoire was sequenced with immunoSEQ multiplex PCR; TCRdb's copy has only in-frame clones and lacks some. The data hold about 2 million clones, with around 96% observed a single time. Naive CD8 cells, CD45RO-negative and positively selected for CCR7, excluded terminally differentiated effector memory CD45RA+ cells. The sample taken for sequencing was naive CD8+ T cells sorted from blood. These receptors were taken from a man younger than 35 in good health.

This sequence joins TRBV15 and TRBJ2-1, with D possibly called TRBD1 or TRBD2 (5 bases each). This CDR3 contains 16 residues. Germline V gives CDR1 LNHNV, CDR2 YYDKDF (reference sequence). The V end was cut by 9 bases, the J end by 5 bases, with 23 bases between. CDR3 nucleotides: TGTGCCACAAGGAGTCTCGCATTTGGGGGAAACAATGAGCAGTTCTTC. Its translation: CATRSLAFGGNNEQFF.

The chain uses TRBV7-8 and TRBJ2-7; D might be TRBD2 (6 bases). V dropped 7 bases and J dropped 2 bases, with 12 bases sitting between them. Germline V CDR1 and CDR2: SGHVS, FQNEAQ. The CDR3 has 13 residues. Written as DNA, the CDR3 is TGTGCCAGCACCGTGGGACTTACCTACGAGCAGTACTTC. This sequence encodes CASTVGLTYEQYF.

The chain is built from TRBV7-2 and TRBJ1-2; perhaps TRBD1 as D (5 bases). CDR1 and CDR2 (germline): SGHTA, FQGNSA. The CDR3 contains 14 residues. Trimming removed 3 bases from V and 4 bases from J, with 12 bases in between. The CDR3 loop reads CASSLRGSGYGYTF. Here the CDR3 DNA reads TGTGCCAGCAGCTTGCGGGGGAGCGGCTATGGCTACACCTTC.

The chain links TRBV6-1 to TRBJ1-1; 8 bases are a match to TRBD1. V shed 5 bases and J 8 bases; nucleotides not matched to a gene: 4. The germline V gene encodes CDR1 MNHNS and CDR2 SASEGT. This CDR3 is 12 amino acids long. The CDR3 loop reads CASSWGQAEAFF. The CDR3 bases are TGTGCCAGCAGTTGGGGACAGGCAGAAGCTTTCTTT.

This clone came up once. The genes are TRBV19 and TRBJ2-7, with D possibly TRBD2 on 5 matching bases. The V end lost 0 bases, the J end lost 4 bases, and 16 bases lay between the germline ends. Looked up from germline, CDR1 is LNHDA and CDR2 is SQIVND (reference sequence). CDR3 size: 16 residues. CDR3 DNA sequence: TGTGCCAGTAGTATAGATCTGGAACATCGGAGGTACGAGCAGTACTTC. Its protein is CASSIDLEHRRYEQYF.

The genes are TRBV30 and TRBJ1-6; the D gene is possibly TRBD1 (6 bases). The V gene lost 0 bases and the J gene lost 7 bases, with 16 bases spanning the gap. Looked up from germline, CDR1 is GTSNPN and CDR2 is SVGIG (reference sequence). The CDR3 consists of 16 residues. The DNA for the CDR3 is TGTGCCTGGAGTGTACATCAGGGGCGCGGCAATTCACCCCTCCACTTT. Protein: CAWSVHQGRGNSPLHF.

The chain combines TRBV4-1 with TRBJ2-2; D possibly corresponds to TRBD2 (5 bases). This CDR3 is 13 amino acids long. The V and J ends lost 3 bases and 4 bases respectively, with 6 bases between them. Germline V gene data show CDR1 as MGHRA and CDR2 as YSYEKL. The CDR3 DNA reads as TGCGCCAGCAGCCAGGACTTCACCGGGGAGCTGTTTTTT. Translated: CASSQDFTGELFF.

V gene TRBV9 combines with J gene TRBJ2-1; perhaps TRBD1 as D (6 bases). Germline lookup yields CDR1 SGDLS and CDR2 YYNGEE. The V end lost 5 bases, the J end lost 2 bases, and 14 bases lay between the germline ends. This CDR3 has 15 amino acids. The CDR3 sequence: CASREGDNPYNEQFF. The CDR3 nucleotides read TGTGCCAGCAGAGAAGGGGACAATCCCTACAATGAGCAGTTCTTC. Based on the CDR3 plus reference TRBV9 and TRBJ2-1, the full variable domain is DSGVTQTPKHLITATGQRVTLRCSPRSGDLSVYWYQQSLDQGLQFLIQYYNGEERAKGNILERFSAQQFPDLHSELNLSSLELGDSALYFCASREGDNPYNEQFFGPGTRLTVL.

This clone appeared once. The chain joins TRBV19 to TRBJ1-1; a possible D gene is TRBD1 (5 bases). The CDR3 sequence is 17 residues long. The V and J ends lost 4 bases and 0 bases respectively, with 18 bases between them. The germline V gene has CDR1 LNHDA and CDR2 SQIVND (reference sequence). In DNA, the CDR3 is TGTGCCAGTAGTAGCGGAATCGGGACCACCCTGAACACTGAAGCTTTCTTT. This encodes CASSSGIGTTLNTEAFF.

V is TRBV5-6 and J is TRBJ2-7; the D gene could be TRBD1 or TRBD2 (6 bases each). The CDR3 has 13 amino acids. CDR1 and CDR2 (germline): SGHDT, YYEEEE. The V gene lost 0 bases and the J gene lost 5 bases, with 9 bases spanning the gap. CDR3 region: CASSLARGHEQYF. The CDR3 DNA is TGTGCCAGCAGCTTGGCCCGGGGGCACGAGCAGTACTTC.

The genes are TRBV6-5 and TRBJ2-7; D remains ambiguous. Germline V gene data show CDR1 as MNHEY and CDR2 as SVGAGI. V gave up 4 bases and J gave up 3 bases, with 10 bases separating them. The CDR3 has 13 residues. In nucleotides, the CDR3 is TGTGCCAGCAGTTTGAACTCAGGCTACGAGCAGTACTTC. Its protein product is CASSLNSGYEQYF.

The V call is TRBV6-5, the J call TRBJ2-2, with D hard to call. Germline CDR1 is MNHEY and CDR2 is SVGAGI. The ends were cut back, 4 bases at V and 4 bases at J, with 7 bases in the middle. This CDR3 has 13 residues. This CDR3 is CASSFHTTGELFF. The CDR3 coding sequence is TGTGCCAGCAGTTTCCACACCACCGGGGAGCTGTTTTTT.

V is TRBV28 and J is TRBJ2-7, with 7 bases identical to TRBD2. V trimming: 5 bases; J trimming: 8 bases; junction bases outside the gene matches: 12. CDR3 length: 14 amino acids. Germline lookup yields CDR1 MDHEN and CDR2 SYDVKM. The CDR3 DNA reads TGTGCCAGCAGTCGCCGGGACTACTATACGCAGCAGTACTTC. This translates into CASSRRDYYTQQYF.

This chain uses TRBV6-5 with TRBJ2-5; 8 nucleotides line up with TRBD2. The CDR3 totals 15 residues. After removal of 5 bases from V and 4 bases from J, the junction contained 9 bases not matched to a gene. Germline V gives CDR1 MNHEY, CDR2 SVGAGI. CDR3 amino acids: CASSGFLAGLETQYF. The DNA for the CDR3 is TGTGCCAGCAGTGGATTTTTAGCGGGGTTAGAGACCCAGTACTTC.

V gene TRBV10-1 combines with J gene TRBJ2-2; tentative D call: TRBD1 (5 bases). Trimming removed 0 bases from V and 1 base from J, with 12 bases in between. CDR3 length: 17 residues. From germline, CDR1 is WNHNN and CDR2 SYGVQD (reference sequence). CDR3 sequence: CASSESRTMMNTGELFF. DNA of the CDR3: TGCGCCAGCAGTGAGTCGCGGACAATGATGAACACCGGGGAGCTGTTTTTT.

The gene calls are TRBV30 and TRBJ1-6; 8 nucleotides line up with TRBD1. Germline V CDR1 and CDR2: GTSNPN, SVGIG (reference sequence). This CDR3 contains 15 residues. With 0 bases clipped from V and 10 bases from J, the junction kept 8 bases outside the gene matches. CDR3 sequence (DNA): TGTGCCTGGAGTGTACTTCAGGGGGCGGAATCACCCCTCCACTTT. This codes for CAWSVLQGAESPLHF.

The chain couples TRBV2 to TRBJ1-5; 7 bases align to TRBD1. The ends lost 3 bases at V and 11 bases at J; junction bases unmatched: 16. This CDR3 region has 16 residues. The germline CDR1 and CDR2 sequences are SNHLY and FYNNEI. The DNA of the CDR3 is TGTGCCAGCAGTGAGGGCGGGGACAGTTTCCTCGCGTCCCAGCATTTT. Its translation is CASSEGGDSFLASQHF.

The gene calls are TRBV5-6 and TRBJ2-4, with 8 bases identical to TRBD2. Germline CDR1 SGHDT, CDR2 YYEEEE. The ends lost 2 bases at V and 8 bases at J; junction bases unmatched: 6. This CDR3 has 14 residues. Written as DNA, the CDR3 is TGTGCCAGCAGCTTTGGGGCGGGAGGTGACATTCAGTACTTC. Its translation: CASSFGAGGDIQYF.

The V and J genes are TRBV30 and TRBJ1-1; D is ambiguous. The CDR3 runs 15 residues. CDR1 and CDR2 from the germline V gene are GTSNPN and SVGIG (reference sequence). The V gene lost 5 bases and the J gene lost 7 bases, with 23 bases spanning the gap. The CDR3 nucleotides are TGTGCCTGGGGCCCGGTGTCTGGGGTGAAAGTTGAAGCTTTCTTT. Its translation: CAWGPVSGVKVEAFF.

The CDR3 loop is CASSLGGVQADTIYF. The CDR3 coding sequence is TGTGCCAGCAGCTTGGGAGGGGTCCAGGCGGACACCATATATTTT. The chain couples TRBV13 to TRBJ1-3; possible D gene TRBD1, 5 bases. V dropped 3 bases and J dropped 8 bases, with 17 bases sitting between them. This CDR3 spans 15 amino acids. The germline V gene encodes CDR1 PRHDT and CDR2 FYEKMQ (reference sequence). Drawing the rest from reference TRBV13 and TRBJ1-3, the complete variable domain is AAGVIQSPRHLIKEKRETATLKCYPIPRHDTVYWYQQGPGQDPQFLISFYEKMQSDKGSIPDRFSAQQFSDYHSELNMSSLELGDSALYFCASSLGGVQADTIYFGEGSWLTVV.

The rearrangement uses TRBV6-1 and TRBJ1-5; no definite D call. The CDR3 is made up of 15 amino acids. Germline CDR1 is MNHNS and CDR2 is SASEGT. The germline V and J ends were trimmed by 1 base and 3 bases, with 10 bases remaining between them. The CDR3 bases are TGTGCCAGCAGTGAAGTAAGGGCCTCCAATCAGCCCCAGCATTTT. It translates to CASSEVRASNQPQHF.

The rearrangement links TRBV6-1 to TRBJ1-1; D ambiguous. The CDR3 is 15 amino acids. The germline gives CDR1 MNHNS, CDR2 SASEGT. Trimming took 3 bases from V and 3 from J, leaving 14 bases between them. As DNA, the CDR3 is TGTGCCAGCAGTGAGGAAGCTTATCGGGACACTGAAGCTTTCTTT. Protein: CASSEEAYRDTEAFF.

CDR3 loop: CASSQETQYF. The CDR3 nucleotides read TGTGCCAGCAGTCAAGAGACCCAGTACTTC. The chain employs TRBV13 and TRBJ2-5; D gene unclear. V lost 6 bases and J lost 2, with 1 base in between. The germline CDR1 and CDR2 sequences are PRHDT and FYEKMQ (reference sequence). CDR3 length equals 10 residues.

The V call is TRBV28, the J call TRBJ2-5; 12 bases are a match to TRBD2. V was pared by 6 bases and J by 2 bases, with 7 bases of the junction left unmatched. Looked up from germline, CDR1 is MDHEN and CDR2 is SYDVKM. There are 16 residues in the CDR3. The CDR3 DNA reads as TGTGCCAGCAGGGCCAGACTAGCGGGGGAACAAGAGACCCAGTACTTC. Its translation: CASRARLAGEQETQYF.

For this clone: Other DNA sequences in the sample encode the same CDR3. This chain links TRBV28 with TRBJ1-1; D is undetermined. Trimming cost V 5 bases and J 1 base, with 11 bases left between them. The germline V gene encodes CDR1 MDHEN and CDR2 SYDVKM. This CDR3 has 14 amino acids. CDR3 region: CASSRIGENTEAFF. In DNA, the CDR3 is TGTGCCAGCAGTAGGATTGGGGAGAACACTGAAGCTTTCTTT.

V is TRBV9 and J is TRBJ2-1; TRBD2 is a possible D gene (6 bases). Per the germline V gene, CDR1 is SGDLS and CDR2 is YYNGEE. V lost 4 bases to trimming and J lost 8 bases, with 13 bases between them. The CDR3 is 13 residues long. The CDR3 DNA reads TGTGCCAGCAGCACGGGACTGTTCGATGAGCAGTTCTTC. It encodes CASSTGLFDEQFF. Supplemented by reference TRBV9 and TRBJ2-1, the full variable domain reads DSGVTQTPKHLITATGQRVTLRCSPRSGDLSVYWYQQSLDQGLQFLIQYYNGEERAKGNILERFSAQQFPDLHSELNLSSLELGDSALYFCASSTGLFDEQFFGPGTRLTVL.

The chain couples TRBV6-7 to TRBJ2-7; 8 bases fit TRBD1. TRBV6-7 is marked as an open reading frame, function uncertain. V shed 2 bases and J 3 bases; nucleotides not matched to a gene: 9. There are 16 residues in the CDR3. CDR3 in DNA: TGTGCCAGCAGTTACCTCCTGGACAGGGAAAACTACGAGCAGTACTTC. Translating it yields CASSYLLDRENYEQYF.

The CDR3 DNA follows: TGTGCCAGCAGCTTATCGGTGGGGTGGGGACTAGCCACAGATACGCAGTATTTT. Its protein is CASSLSVGWGLATDTQYF. V usage is TRBV13 and J usage is TRBJ2-3; 9 nucleotides line up with TRBD2. V trimming: 2 bases; J trimming: 2 bases; junction bases outside the gene matches: 11. CDR1 and CDR2 (germline): PRHDT, FYEKMQ (reference sequence). This CDR3 has 18 amino acids.

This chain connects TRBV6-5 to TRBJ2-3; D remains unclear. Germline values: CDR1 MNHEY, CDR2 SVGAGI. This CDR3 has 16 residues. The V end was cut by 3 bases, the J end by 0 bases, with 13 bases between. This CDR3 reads CASSYFLGASTDTQYF. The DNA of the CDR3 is TGTGCCAGCAGTTATTTCCTCGGAGCCAGCACAGATACGCAGTATTTT.